Listed below are T cell receptor beta chains from one sample, sequenced in a study of T cells in localized non-small cell lung cancer. The data were produced by immunoSEQ multiplex PCR, yet TCRdb's version contains in-frame clones alone and is incomplete. The table lists 20,000 to 30,000 clones, roughly 88% of them singletons, with around 9.9% in the top ten. Sequencing was performed on peripheral blood mononuclear cells, taken before any cancer treatment. Receptor source: a woman between 35 and 75 years old with stage III lung adenocarcinoma. CDR3s include the opening cysteine and the closing phenylalanine or tryptophan. A D gene is named only where the DNA matches it firmly. Clone size is given for some rows only: seen once, a few or many times, or a class if the clone is expanded.

D gene	V gene	clone size	J gene	CDR3 length	CDR3 DNA	CDR3 protein
NA	TRBV5-4	NA	TRBJ2-5	15	TGTGCCAGCAGCTCGTATCGGGAGAGGGGAGAGACCCAGTACTTC	CASSSYRERGETQYF
NA	TRBV30	NA	TRBJ1-5	13	TGTGCCTGGAGTGCTGGGGTCAATCAGCCCCAGCATTTT	CAWSAGVNQPQHF
TRBD1	TRBV27	NA	TRBJ2-7	14	TGTGCCAGCAGAGGGACAGGGAAAATCTACGAGCAGTACTTC	CASRGTGKIYEQYF
NA	TRBV5-1	NA	TRBJ2-5	14	TGCGCCAGCAGCTTGGCCGGCCCAGGGGAGACCCAGTACTTC	CASSLAGPGETQYF
NA	TRBV7-2	NA	TRBJ1-1	11	TGTGCCAGCAGCCCACTTACTGAAGCTTTCTTT	CASSPLTEAFF
TRBD1	TRBV5-1	NA	TRBJ1-1	15	TGCGCCAGCAGCGCTCGACAGGGGACGAACACTGAAGCTTTCTTT	CASSARQGTNTEAFF
NA	TRBV4-3	NA	TRBJ2-7	13	TGCGCCAGCAGCCTGCAACCAGCCTACGAGCAGTACTTC	CASSLQPAYEQYF
TRBD2	TRBV7-8	once	TRBJ2-3	16	TGTGCCAGCAGCTTATTAGGCGGGAGAGGCACAGATACGCAGTATTTT	CASSLLGGRGTDTQYF
TRBD2	TRBV6-1	NA	TRBJ2-5	16	TGTGCCAGCAGTGTACTAGCGGGGGGGTTCCAAGAGACCCAGTACTTC	CASSVLAGGFQETQYF
TRBD2	TRBV7-9	NA	TRBJ2-2	15	TGTGCCAGCAGCCCCTTAGCGGGAGAGGCCGGGGAGCTGTTTTTT	CASSPLAGEAGELFF
TRBD1	TRBV5-1	NA	TRBJ2-3	13	TGCGCCAGCAATACAGGGGGTTCGGATACGCAGTATTTT	CASNTGGSDTQYF
TRBD2	TRBV4-2	NA	TRBJ2-3	18	TGTGCCAGCAGCCGGACTAGCGGGGAGGATCAACCTTCGGATACGCAGTATTTT	CASSRTSGEDQPSDTQYF
TRBD2	TRBV5-1	NA	TRBJ2-3	18	TGCGCCAGCAGCCAGGGACTAGCGGGAGGGCCCCGCACAGATACGCAGTATTTT	CASSQGLAGGPRTDTQYF
NA	TRBV7-9	NA	TRBJ2-1	14	TGTGCCAGCAGCGGAGAGGCTCGGGTGAGTGAGCAGTTCTTC	CASSGEARVSEQFF
NA	TRBV10-3	NA	TRBJ2-3	15	TGTGCCATCAGCGCTGAGGGACTCAGCACAGATACGCAGTATTTT	CAISAEGLSTDTQYF
NA	TRBV30	NA	TRBJ1-6	15	TGTGCCTGGAGTGTACCTCGAGAGTATAATTCACCCCTCCACTTT	CAWSVPREYNSPLHF
TRBD2	TRBV2	NA	TRBJ2-2	14	TGTGCCAGCACGAGACTAGCGAGCACCGGGGAGCTGTTTTTT	CASTRLASTGELFF
TRBD1	TRBV2	few	TRBJ1-6	14	TGTGCCAGCAGTGGACAGGGTCGGAATTCACCCCTCCACTTT	CASSGQGRNSPLHF